This TCR beta chain was identified in a study of CD8 T cells in ankylosing spondylitis. Deletions cut 1 base from V and 10 bases from J, with 5 bases between. The CDR3 is 11 amino acids. Germline V CDR1 and CDR2: SGHTA, FQGNSA. Study results and limitations: Fewer than ten highly homologous variants made up a TCR beta motif that seemed to typify ankylosing spondylitis blood. Existing reports had already noted some motif variants in reactive arthritis synovial fluid and blood.

This clonotype was seen at least ten times. Its antigen remains unknown. A quantitative 5'-RACE method, one with molecular barcodes, was used to make TCR beta libraries. TCRdb ran MiXCR on the 5' RACE reads and lists one entry per CDR3 protein. This table has about 320,000 distinct CDR3 sequences, about 9.9% appearing once. This receptor was taken from a female donor with ankylosing spondylitis or in good health (not recorded which). The chain recombines TRBV7-2 with TRBJ2-1, with D tentatively TRBD1 (5 bases). The sample comprised blood, either unsorted or a sorted T cell fraction (not recorded which). As DNA, the CDR3 is TGTGCCAGCAGCTTAGGGACAGAGCAGTTCTTC. Translated: CASSLGTEQFF. The entire variable domain, with the rest obtained from reference TRBV7-2 and TRBJ2-1, is as follows: GAGVSQSPSNKVTEKGKDVELRCDPISGHTALYWYRQSLGQGLEFLIYFQGNSAPDKSGLPSDRFSAERTGGSVSTLTIQRTQQEDSAVYLCASSLGTEQFFGPGTRLTVL.